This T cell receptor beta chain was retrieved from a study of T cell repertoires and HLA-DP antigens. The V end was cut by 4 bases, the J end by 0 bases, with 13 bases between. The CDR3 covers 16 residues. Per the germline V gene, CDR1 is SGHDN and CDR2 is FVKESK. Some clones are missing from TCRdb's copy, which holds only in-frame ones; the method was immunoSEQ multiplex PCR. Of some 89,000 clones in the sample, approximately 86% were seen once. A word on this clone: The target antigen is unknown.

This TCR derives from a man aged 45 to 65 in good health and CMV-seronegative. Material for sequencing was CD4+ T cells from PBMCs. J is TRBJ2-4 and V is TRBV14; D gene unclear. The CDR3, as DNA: TGTGCCAGCAGCCCCCGGGTCGAGCTAGCCAAAAACATTCAGTACTTC. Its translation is CASSPRVELAKNIQYF.